This T cell receptor beta chain comes out of a study of cytomegalovirus exposure and HLA in healthy donors. General study findings and limits: TCR beta V segments were, for the most part, productive about 87% or about 30% of the time in an earlier analysis. In a later analysis, HLA-associated beta chains showed higher expansion and lower generation probabilities than comparable chains. Among the sequence variants, a highly shared cluster was likely an artifact of sequencing.

In the case of this clone: What it binds is not known.

The J segment lost 4 bases and the V segment lost 1 base, leaving 5 bases of the junction unmatched. CDR3 size: 16 residues. Germline values: CDR1 SGHTA, CDR2 FQGTGA. At sampling all donors were nominally healthy, likely with unrecorded immune exposures. 60 Vbeta and 13 Jbeta primers were used in PCR. The method was immunoSEQ multiplex PCR; TCRdb's version includes in-frame clones alone and lacks a portion of them. Among some 180,000 clones listed, roughly 80% were seen once. Sequenced input: PBMCs. The rearrangement joins TRBV7-3 to TRBJ1-2; 11 bases map to TRBD1. The source is a female donor in good health and CMV-seronegative. CDR3 nucleotide sequence: TGTGCCAGCAGCTTAAGTGGACAGGGGGCCATCTATGGCTACACCTTC. Amino acids: CASSLSGQGAIYGYTF.